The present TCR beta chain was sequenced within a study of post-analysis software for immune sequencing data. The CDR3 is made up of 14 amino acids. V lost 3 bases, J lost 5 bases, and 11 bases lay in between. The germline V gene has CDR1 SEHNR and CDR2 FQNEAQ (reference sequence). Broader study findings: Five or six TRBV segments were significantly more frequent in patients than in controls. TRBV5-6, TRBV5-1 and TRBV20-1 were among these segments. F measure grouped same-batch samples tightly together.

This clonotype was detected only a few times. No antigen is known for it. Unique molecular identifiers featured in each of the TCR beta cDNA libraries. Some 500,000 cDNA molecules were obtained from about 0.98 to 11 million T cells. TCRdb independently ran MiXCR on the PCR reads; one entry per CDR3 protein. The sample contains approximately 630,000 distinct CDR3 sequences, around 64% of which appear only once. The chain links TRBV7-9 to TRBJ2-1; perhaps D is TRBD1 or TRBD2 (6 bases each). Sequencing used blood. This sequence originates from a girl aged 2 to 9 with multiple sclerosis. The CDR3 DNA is TGTGCCAGCAGCTTGAAGGGGGGCCACAATGAGCAGTTCTTC. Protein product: CASSLKGGHNEQFF.